A selection of T cell receptor beta chains follows, all from one sample in a study of regulatory and conventional T cells in RAG deficiency. TCRdb's table, derived via immunoSEQ multiplex PCR, lists solely in-frame clones and lacks some. The sample lists roughly 34,000 clones; about 70% were seen once. The data also belong to a second study, concerning regulatory T cells.

Sequenced: CD4+ effector T cells sorted from blood. All receptors derive from a human donor in good health. CDR3s leave out the opening cysteine and the closing phenylalanine or tryptophan. The size entry is marked missing in some rows and otherwise reads once, few, many or a size class.

clone_size j_call v_call cdr3_aa
NA TRBJ1-2 TRBV28 ASSSRPDYGYT
NA TRBJ2-7 TRBV30 AWSVSSGAYEQY
NA TRBJ2-3 TRBV14 ASSQPGLSTDTQY
once TRBJ2-3 TRBV19 ASSRKGQLSTDTQY
few TRBJ1-5 TRBV5-1 ASSWLGGSNQPQH
NA TRBJ1-1 TRBV2 ASNDGGRNTEAF
few TRBJ1-6 TRBV6-1 ASSERAGGYNSPLH
NA TRBJ2-1 TRBV29-1 SVEDLRFSSYNEQF
NA TRBJ1-2 TRBV5-6 ASSSSGTVYGYT
once TRBJ2-5 TRBV27 ASNPWGAGETQY
NA TRBJ1-4 TRBV28 ASNPKAINEKLF
NA TRBJ1-6 TRBV6-4 ASSDFSRNSPLH
NA TRBJ2-3 TRBV18 ASSPSQGDTQY
NA TRBJ1-2 TRBV10-3 AIRVGQAPNYGYT
NA TRBJ1-1 TRBV6-1 ASSDRAKAF
few TRBJ1-6 TRBV28 ASSLWSDRGNSPLH
NA TRBJ2-3 TRBV14 ASSQDRLAGARVGTQY
NA TRBJ1-6 TRBV6-1 ASSARTAPTVSPLH
NA TRBJ1-1 TRBV5-1 ASSTAGTSNTEAF
NA TRBJ1-4 TRBV15 ATSRDRWSNEKLF